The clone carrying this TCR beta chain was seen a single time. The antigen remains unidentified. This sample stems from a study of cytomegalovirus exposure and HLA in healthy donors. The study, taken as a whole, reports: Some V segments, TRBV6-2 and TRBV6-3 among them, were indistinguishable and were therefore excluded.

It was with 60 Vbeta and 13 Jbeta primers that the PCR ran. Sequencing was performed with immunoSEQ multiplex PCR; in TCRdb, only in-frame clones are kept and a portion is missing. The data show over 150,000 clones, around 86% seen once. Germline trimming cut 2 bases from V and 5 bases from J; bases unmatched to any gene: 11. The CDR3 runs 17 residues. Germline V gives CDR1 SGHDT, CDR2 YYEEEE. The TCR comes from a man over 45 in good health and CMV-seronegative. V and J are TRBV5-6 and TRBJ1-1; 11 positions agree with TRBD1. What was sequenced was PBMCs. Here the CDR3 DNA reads TGTGCCAGCAGCTTCGGCGGGACAGGGGGATGGTGGACTGAAGCTTTCTTT. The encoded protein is CASSFGGTGGWWTEAFF.